These 9 T cell receptor beta chains were all obtained from the same sample, sequenced in a study of cytomegalovirus exposure and HLA in healthy donors. 60 Vbeta and 13 Jbeta primers were used in PCR. Generated by immunoSEQ multiplex PCR, the TCRdb table keeps only in-frame clones and is missing some. The repertoire consists of approximately 120,000 clones, with 78% occurring once and the leading ten covering approximately 3.9%. Sequenced material: PBMCs. The receptors come from a man in his forties in good health and CMV-seronegative.

The genes are TRBV5-1 and TRBJ1-2, with TRBD1 matching over 7 bases. Losses at the gene ends were 4 bases for V and 4 bases for J; bases not matched to a gene: 7. From germline, CDR1 is SGHRS and CDR2 YFSETQ. The CDR3 spans 14 residues. CDR3 nucleotides: TGCGCCAGCAGCCCAGGGGGTTCGGGCTATGGCTACACCTTC. Encoded protein: CASSPGGSGYGYTF.

The chain joins TRBV5-4 to TRBJ2-7; 9 bases align to TRBD1. V gave up 4 bases and J gave up 4 bases; unmatched junction bases: 12. The CDR3 totals 16 residues. Germline values: CDR1 SGHNT, CDR2 YYREEE (reference sequence). The CDR3 here is CASSVDPGQGAYEQYF. CDR3 nucleotide sequence: TGTGCCAGCAGCGTAGACCCGGGACAGGGAGCGTACGAGCAGTACTTC.

The chain is built from TRBV14 and TRBJ1-2; weak D call: TRBD1 (5 bases). Looked up from germline, CDR1 is SGHDN and CDR2 is FVKESK. The CDR3 spans 13 residues. V was clipped by 7 bases and J by 4 bases, with 13 bases between them. The CDR3 is CASTHGGGYGYTF. Here the CDR3 DNA reads TGTGCCAGCACCCACGGCGGGGGCTATGGCTACACCTTC.

The rearrangement joins TRBV27 to TRBJ1-5; D gene uncertain. The germline gives CDR1 MNHEY, CDR2 SMNVEV (reference sequence). The germline V and J ends were trimmed by 1 base and 1 base, with 5 bases remaining between them. The CDR3 is made up of 14 amino acids. CDR3 sequence reads: CASSLFGSNQPQHF. Written as DNA, the CDR3 is TGTGCCAGCAGTTTATTCGGGAGCAATCAGCCCCAGCATTTT.

The gene calls are TRBV5-5 and TRBJ2-7; D is perhaps TRBD1 (6 bases). V gave up 2 bases and J gave up 2 bases, with 14 bases separating them. This CDR3 comprises 15 residues. Germline V gene data show CDR1 as SGHKS and CDR2 as YYEKEE (reference sequence). Here the CDR3 reads CASSFWGPSTYEQYF. DNA of the CDR3: TGTGCCAGCAGCTTTTGGGGGCCGTCGACCTACGAGCAGTACTTC. Looking up the rest from reference TRBV5-5 and TRBJ2-7 gives the full variable domain: DAGVTQSPTHLIKTRGQQVTLRCSPISGHKSVSWYQQVLGQGPQFIFQYYEKEERGRGNFPDRFSARQFPNYSSELNVNALLLGDSALYLCASSFWGPSTYEQYFGPGTRLTVT.

A few counts support this clone. The rearrangement uses TRBV11-2 and TRBJ2-6; D unresolved. Germline V lookup: CDR1 SGHAT, CDR2 FQNNGV. The CDR3 extends over 15 amino acids. V gave up 3 bases and J gave up 0 bases, with 6 bases separating them. The CDR3 nucleotides read TGTGCCAGCAGCTTCACGGTCTCTGGGGCCAACGTCCTGACTTTC. It codes for CASSFTVSGANVLTF.

The CDR3 region is CASSRNTYEQYF. In nucleotides, the CDR3 is TGCGCCAGCAGCCGAAATACCTACGAGCAGTACTTC. The chain is built from TRBV5-1 and TRBJ2-5, with no clear D. Near its end, the DNA agrees better with TRBJ2-7, so the J call may be wrong. This CDR3 is 12 amino acids long. From germline, CDR1 is SGHRS and CDR2 YFSETQ.

On this clone itself: Its ends do not fully match the called genes, so a read error is possible. CDR3 region: CASNLRGGLMNTEAFF. DNA of the CDR3: TGTGCCAGCAACTTGCGAGGGGGCCTCATGAACACTGAAGCTTTCTTT. V gene TRBV5-8 combines with J gene TRBJ1-1, with 7 bases lining up with TRBD1. The CDR3 extends over 16 amino acids. CDR1 and CDR2 from the germline V gene are SGHTS and YDEGEE.

The rearrangement joins TRBV2 to TRBJ2-3; 9 positions match TRBD2. Germline assignment: CDR1 SNHLY and CDR2 FYNNEI. V gave up 5 bases and J gave up 6 bases; unmatched junction bases: 9. This CDR3 contains 15 residues. CDR3 sequence: CASSPRAGGADTQYF. In DNA, the CDR3 is TGTGCCAGCAGTCCCAGGGCGGGGGGGGCCGATACGCAGTATTTT.